This T cell receptor (beta chain) was sequenced in a study of blood T cells in healthy people across ages. The authors ran a second PCR of about 6 to 11 cycles using a sample-barcoded 5' primer and a J-beta primer mix. TCRdb used MiXCR to reprocess the 5' RACE reads, holding one entry per CDR3 protein. The sample consists of about 1.1 million distinct CDR3 sequences, roughly two fifths of them appearing once. This clonotype appeared many times. The antigen is not known. Study-wide findings and caveats: Older age coincided with a roughly linear decline in TCR beta diversity per million T cells. As naive T cell percentage varied, TCR beta diversity correlated strongly with it.

Isolation recovered at least 6 million PBMCs from every sample. Per sample, no less than 6 micrograms of total RNA were extracted. The V and J ends lost 2 bases and 3 bases respectively, with 14 bases between them. The CDR3 extends over 16 amino acids. Per germline, CDR1 SGHAT and CDR2 FQDESV (reference sequence). The specimen was blood. This clonotype originated in a man between 18 and 29 years old in good health. This rearrangement joins TRBV11-1 to TRBJ2-4; possible D gene TRBD1, 5 bases. Written as DNA, the CDR3 is TGTGCCAGCAGCTTAAGGTCCGCAGGGCGCAAAAACATTCAGTACTTC. Translated: CASSLRSAGRKNIQYF.